One sample yielded the 18 T cell receptor beta chains listed below, sequenced in a study of T cell responses to AZD1222 COVID-19 vaccine. TCRdb's copy holds only in-frame clones and misses some; the assay was immunoSEQ multiplex PCR. Of 100,000 to 140,000 clones detected, 70% to 90% appear once; the ten largest clones hold about 5%. Sequencing used peripheral blood, obtained 28 days after the second AZD1222 dose. All receptors come from an adult who received the AZD1222 COVID-19 vaccine.

There are a few counts of this clone. This chain joins TRBV20-1 and TRBJ2-1, with D tentatively TRBD2 (5 bases). The CDR3 is 10 amino acids. The germline V gene has CDR1 DFQATT and CDR2 SNEGSKA (reference sequence). Trimming pared 6 bases from V and 5 bases from J, leaving 5 bases between. CDR3 residues: CSAADNEQFF. CDR3 nucleotides: TGCAGTGCAGCGGACAATGAGCAGTTCTTC.

The gene calls are TRBV18 and TRBJ2-1, with 8 positions matching TRBD2. V shed 0 bases, J shed 5 bases, and the junction held 9 bases outside the gene matches. The CDR3 loop spans 17 amino acids. Per the germline V gene, CDR1 is KGHSH and CDR2 is LQKENI. The chain's CDR3 is CASSPPGLAGSNNEQFF. CDR3 coding DNA: TGTGCCAGCTCACCACCTGGGTTAGCGGGGTCCAACAATGAGCAGTTCTTC.

The rearrangement joins TRBV7-7 to TRBJ2-7; a weak D match, TRBD2 (7 bases). The CDR3 is made up of 17 amino acids. V was cut by 4 bases and J by 0 bases, with 19 bases left in between. From germline, CDR1 is SSHAT and CDR2 FNYEAQ (reference sequence). The CDR3 sequence is CASSSRGGDSYSYEQYF. CDR3 DNA: TGTGCCAGCAGCTCTAGGGGGGGGGACTCTTACTCCTACGAGCAGTACTTC.

This clone was counted between two and nine times. The CDR3 sequence is CASSKSSLEGTSYGYTF. DNA of the CDR3: TGTGCCAGCAGCAAATCCTCTTTAGAGGGCACCTCATATGGCTACACCTTC. This chain joins TRBV21-1 and TRBJ1-2. TRBV21-1 is termed a pseudogene. The CDR3 runs to 17 residues.

The genes are TRBV27 and TRBJ1-4; 7 bases fit TRBD1. The CDR3 totals 14 residues. V was clipped by 5 bases and J by 10 bases; unmatched bases: 10. CDR1 MNHEY and CDR2 SMNVEV come from the germline V gene (reference sequence). In nucleotides, the CDR3 is TGTGCCAGCAGTCCAACAGGGGAAGGCGTAAAACTGTTTTTT. It yields the protein CASSPTGEGVKLFF.

The chain recombines TRBV27 with TRBJ1-6; TRBD1 is a possible D gene (6 bases). V was cut by 5 bases and J by 1 base, with 15 bases left in between. This CDR3 has 17 residues. Per the germline V gene, CDR1 is MNHEY and CDR2 is SMNVEV (reference sequence). The CDR3 coding sequence is TGTGCCAGCAGTCTGAGCAGGGGATCGTCCTATAATTCACCCCTCCACTTT. Its protein product is CASSLSRGSSYNSPLHF.

V usage is TRBV7-9 and J usage is TRBJ2-1; no firm D call. This CDR3 is built from 12 residues. Trimming took 2 bases from V and 4 from J, leaving 3 bases between them. Germline V gene lookup returns CDR1 SEHNR and CDR2 FQNEAQ (reference sequence). The CDR3 DNA is TGTGCCAGCAGCTTACAGTACAATGAGCAGTTCTTC. This encodes CASSLQYNEQFF.

J is TRBJ2-1 and V is TRBV10-3, with TRBD1 identical over 9 bases. Trimming cost V 7 bases and J 3 bases; bases outside gene matches: 7. This CDR3 is 15 amino acids long. Per the germline V gene, CDR1 is ENHRY and CDR2 is SYGVKD. CDR3 sequence (DNA): TGTGCCATCACGGGACAGGGAGGCGGCTACAATGAGCAGTTCTTC. It encodes CAITGQGGGYNEQFF.

This clone was detected only once. The CDR3 DNA reads as TGTGCCAGCATAGGCTGGGCAGATACGCAGTATTTT. Amino acids: CASIGWADTQYF. This sequence joins TRBV11-2 and TRBJ2-3, with D unclear. Trimming stripped 7 bases from V and 4 bases from J, with 9 bases between. The germline gives CDR1 SGHAT, CDR2 FQNNGV. This CDR3 is 12 amino acids long.

This chain links TRBV29-1 with TRBJ1-2; 9 positions agree with TRBD1. After removal of 6 bases from V and 5 bases from J, the junction contained 4 bases not matched to a gene. This CDR3 comprises 12 residues. The V gene's germline CDR1 is SQVTM and CDR2 ANQGSEA. The CDR3 DNA follows: TGCAGCGTGGACAGGGGCATGTATGGCTACACCTTC. Translation: CSVDRGMYGYTF.

The CDR3: CASSLDTGSGNTIYF. The CDR3 region has the DNA TGTGCCAGCTCATTGGATACCGGCTCTGGAAACACCATATATTTT. The genes are TRBV18 and TRBJ1-3; D unresolved. Germline lookup yields CDR1 KGHSH and CDR2 LQKENI. V lost 5 bases and J lost 0, with 11 bases in between. This CDR3 has 15 amino acids.

Concerning this clone: Its ends do not fully match the called genes, so a read error is possible. The chain combines TRBV7-7 with TRBJ1-1; unclear D gene. The CDR3 totals 13 residues. Germline CDR1 and CDR2: SSHAT and FNYEAQ (reference sequence). CDR3 in DNA: TGTGCTAGCAGCTCGGGAGTGAACACTGAAGCTTTCTTT. It translates to CASSSGVNTEAFF.

The J gene is TRBJ1-2, the V gene TRBV6-5, with a possible D match to TRBD1 (6 bases). Looked up from germline, CDR1 is MNHEY and CDR2 is SVGAGI. The CDR3 is made up of 15 amino acids. The ends were cut back, 5 bases at V and 3 bases at J, with 16 bases in the middle. The CDR3: CASSPNIDRHYGYTF. In DNA form, the CDR3 reads TGTGCCAGCAGTCCGAACATAGACAGGCACTATGGCTACACCTTC.

This clone was counted a single time. The V call is TRBV7-9, the J call TRBJ1-2, with D hard to call. The V gene's germline CDR1 is SEHNR and CDR2 FQNEAQ (reference sequence). The CDR3 is made up of 13 amino acids. V lost 1 base and J lost 8, with 11 bases in between. As DNA, the CDR3 is TGTGCCAGCAGCTTAGGGACCGTCAGGGGCTACACCTTC. It translates to CASSLGTVRGYTF. Based on the CDR3 plus reference TRBV7-9 and TRBJ1-2, the full variable domain is DTGVSQNPRHKITKRGQNVTFRCDPISEHNRLYWYRQTLGQGPEFLTYFQNEAQLEKSRLLSDRFSAERPKGSFSTLEIQRTEQGDSAMYLCASSLGTVRGYTFGSGTRLTVV.

This clone was recorded only once. The chain recombines TRBV3-1 (or the pseudogene TRBV3-2) with TRBJ2-7, with D perhaps TRBD1 or TRBD2 (5 bases each). Trimming removed 0 bases from V and 3 bases from J, with 12 bases in between. CDR3 length equals 15 residues. Germline loops: CDR1 LGHDT, CDR2 YNNKEL (reference sequence). CDR3 region: CASSQDRGPYYEQYF. The CDR3 DNA is TGTGCCAGCAGCCAAGATCGGGGACCCTACTACGAGCAGTACTTC.

Here the CDR3 reads CASSPTPGSESGNTIYF. The CDR3 region has the DNA TGTGCCAGCAGTCCGACTCCTGGGAGTGAGTCTGGAAACACCATATATTTT. The chain is built from TRBV6-6 and TRBJ1-3; D unclear. This CDR3 has 17 amino acids. Germline V gives CDR1 MNHNY, CDR2 SVGAGI (reference sequence). V gave up 5 bases and J gave up 1 base, with 18 bases separating them.

This chain links TRBV28 with TRBJ2-1; D tentatively reads TRBD1 or TRBD2 (5 bases each). This CDR3 is built from 16 residues. Trimming pared 6 bases from V and 5 bases from J, leaving 20 bases between. Germline loops: CDR1 MDHEN, CDR2 SYDVKM. The CDR3: CASRGPGVGDDNEQFF. The CDR3 nucleotides read TGTGCCAGCAGGGGCCCCGGGGTGGGGGATGACAATGAGCAGTTCTTC.

CDR3 in amino acids: CASSRQYEQYF. The CDR3 DNA follows: TGTGCCAGCAGTAGGCAGTACGAGCAGTACTTC. The chain has TRBV6-2 or TRBV6-3 and TRBJ2-7; D ambiguous. The germline CDR1 and CDR2 sequences are MNHEY and SVGEGT. The CDR3 extends over 11 amino acids. Trimming shortened V by 5 bases and J by 4 bases, and 6 bases separated the two germline ends.